The T cell receptor (beta chain) described here comes from a study of cytomegalovirus exposure and HLA in healthy donors. This clone has ten or more counts. The antigen is unknown. It was with 60 Vbeta and 13 Jbeta primers that the PCR ran. Assay: immunoSEQ multiplex PCR; the TCRdb copy retains only in-frame clones and omits some. The data show fewer than 95,000 clones, with about 66% seen just once and roughly 21% held by the top ten. Study observations and caveats: Generally TCR sequences proved uncommon, though certain public TCRs appeared in numerous donors. Listed as cytomegalovirus-associated were 150 to 200 TCR beta chains.

J gave up 5 bases and V 8 bases, and 7 bases lay outside the gene matches. The CDR3 totals 13 residues. Germline V CDR1 and CDR2: SGHVS, FNYEAQ. The receptor comes from a woman aged 45-59 years in good health and CMV-seropositive. This chain links TRBV7-6 with TRBJ2-7; 9 positions agree with TRBD1. Sequencing was carried out using PBMCs. CDR3 sequence: CASGVRTGDEQYF. The CDR3 coding sequence is TGTGCCAGCGGCGTAAGGACAGGGGACGAGCAGTACTTC.